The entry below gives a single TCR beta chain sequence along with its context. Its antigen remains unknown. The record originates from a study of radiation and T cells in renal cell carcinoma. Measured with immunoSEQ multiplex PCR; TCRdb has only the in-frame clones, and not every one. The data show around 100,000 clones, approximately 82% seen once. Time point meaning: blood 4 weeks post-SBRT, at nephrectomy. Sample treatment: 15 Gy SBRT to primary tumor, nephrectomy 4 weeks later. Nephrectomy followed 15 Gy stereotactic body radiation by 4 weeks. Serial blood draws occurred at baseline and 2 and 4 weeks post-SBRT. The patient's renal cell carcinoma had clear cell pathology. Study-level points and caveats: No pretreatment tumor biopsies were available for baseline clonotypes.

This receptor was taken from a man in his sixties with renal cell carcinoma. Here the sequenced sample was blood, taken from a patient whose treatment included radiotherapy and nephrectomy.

Written as DNA, the CDR3 is TGTGCCAGCAGCTTATTAGGGAGGAACTATGGCTACACCTTC. This translates into CASSLLGRNYGYTF. The chain is built from TRBV7-2 and TRBJ1-2, with D unclear. Germline-derived CDR1 and CDR2 are SGHTA and FQGNSA. This CDR3 has 14 residues. Between the trimmed V and J ends, which lost 2 bases and 2 bases, there was a span of 9 bases.